This T cell receptor (beta chain) was profiled in a study of blood T cell repertoires in COVID-19. Looking at the study overall: Material from acute and convalescent COVID-19 was sourced from the United States, Italy and Spain. The cDNA or gDNA used as material had been derived from T cells, B-cell-depleted T cells, or PBMCs.

V gave up 1 base and J gave up 5 bases, with 8 bases separating them. The CDR3 extends over 13 amino acids. CDR1 and CDR2 from the germline V gene are SEHNR and FQNEAQ (reference sequence). Per the original data handling: Amplification with reference gene primers provided the estimates of nucleated cell counts. Assay: immunoSEQ multiplex PCR; the TCRdb copy retains only in-frame clones and omits some. The DNA was the basis for D and trimming; V, J and clone size are from that table. The sample yields more than 200,000 clones, around 82% seen once. The TCR comes from a man aged 40-49 years with active or convalescent COVID-19. Sequenced material: peripheral blood. This chain links TRBV7-9 with TRBJ1-2; maybe TRBD1 (6 bases). CDR3 nucleotide sequence: TGTGCCAGCAGCTTAGGGCAGGGGTATGGCTACACCTTC. It specifies CASSLGQGYGYTF.